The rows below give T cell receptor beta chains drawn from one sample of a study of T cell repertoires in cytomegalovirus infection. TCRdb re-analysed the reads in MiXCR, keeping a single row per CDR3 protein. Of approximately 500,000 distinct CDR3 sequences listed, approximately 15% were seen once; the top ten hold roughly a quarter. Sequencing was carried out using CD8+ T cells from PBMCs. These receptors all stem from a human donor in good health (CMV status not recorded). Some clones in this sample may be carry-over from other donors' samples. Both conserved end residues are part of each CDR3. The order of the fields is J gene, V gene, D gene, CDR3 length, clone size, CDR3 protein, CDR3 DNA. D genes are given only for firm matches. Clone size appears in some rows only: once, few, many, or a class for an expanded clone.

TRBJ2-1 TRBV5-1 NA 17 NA CASSLNGLRALYNEQFF TGCGCCAGCAGCTTGAACGGGCTAAGGGCCCTTTACAATGAGCAGTTCTTC
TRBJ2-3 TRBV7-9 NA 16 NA CASSPRQGQATDTQYF TGTGCCAGCAGCCCCCGCCAAGGCCAGGCCACAGATACGCAGTATTTT
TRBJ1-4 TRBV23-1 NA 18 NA CASTTAPGHRTPNEKLFF TGCGCCAGCACGACGGCGCCGGGACACCGAACCCCTAATGAAAAACTGTTTTTT
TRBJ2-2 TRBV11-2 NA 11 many CASSQSGELFF TGTGCCAGCAGTCAATCCGGGGAGCTGTTTTTT
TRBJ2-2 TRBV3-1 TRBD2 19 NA CASSQVGGLSSSNTGELFF TGTGCCAGCAGCCAAGTGGGGGGACTATCAAGTTCGAACACCGGGGAGCTGTTTTTT
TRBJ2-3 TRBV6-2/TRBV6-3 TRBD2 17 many CASSSGLAGAGTDTQYF TGTGCCAGCAGCTCAGGACTAGCGGGGGCCGGCACAGATACGCAGTATTTT
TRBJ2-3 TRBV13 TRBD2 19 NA CASSERRAGGLSPTDTQYF TGTGCCAGCAGCGAAAGACGCGCGGGGGGCCTAAGTCCCACAGATACGCAGTATTTT
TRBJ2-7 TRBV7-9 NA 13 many CASSSRGTYEQYF TGTGCCAGCAGCTCCCGAGGGACCTACGAGCAGTACTTC
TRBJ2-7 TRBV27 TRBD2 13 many CASSSGSRGEQYF TGTGCCAGCAGCAGCGGGAGTAGAGGCGAGCAGTACTTC
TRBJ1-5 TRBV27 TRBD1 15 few CASRPDRGFNQPQHF TGTGCCAGCAGACCTGACAGGGGATTCAATCAGCCCCAGCATTTT
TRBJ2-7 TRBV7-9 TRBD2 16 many CASSPRLAGDPFEQYF TGTGCCAGCAGCCCCCGACTAGCGGGGGACCCTTTCGAGCAGTACTTC
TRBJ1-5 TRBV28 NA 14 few CASSLWGTYQPQHF TGTGCCAGCAGTTTATGGGGTACATATCAGCCCCAGCATTTT
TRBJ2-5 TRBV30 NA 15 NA CAWSVGRERLETQYF TGTGCCTGGAGTGTTGGGCGGGAACGGCTGGAGACCCAGTACTTC
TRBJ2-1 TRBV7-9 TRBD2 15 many CASSLDGGGESEQFF TGTGCCAGCAGCTTAGACGGCGGGGGGGAGAGTGAGCAGTTCTTC
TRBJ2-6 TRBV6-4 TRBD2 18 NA CASTSLGAGGTGANVLTF TGTGCCAGCACCAGTCTCGGGGCGGGAGGTACCGGGGCCAACGTCCTGACTTTC
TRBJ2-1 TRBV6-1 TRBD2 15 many CASSGGLALYNEQFF TGTGCCAGCAGTGGGGGACTAGCCCTCTACAATGAGCAGTTCTTC
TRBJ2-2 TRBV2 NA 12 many CASIINTGELFF TGTGCCAGCATCATAAACACCGGGGAGCTGTTTTTT
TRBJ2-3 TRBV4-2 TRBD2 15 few CASCPLAGGTDTQYF TGTGCCAGCTGCCCACTAGCGGGAGGCACAGATACGCAGTATTTT
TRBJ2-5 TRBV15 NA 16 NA CATSRDEALVGETQYF TGTGCCACCAGCAGAGATGAGGCCCTGGTGGGGGAGACCCAGTACTTC
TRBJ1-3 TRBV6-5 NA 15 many CASSLDGNTGNTIYF TGTGCCAGCAGCCTAGACGGGAACACTGGAAACACCATATATTTT
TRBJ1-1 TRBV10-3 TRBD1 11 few CATSLDRVTFF TGTGCCACCAGTCTCGACAGGGTGACTTTCTTT
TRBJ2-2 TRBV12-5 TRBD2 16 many CASGLGASGNTGELFF TGTGCTAGTGGTTTGGGGGCTAGCGGGAACACCGGGGAGCTGTTTTTT
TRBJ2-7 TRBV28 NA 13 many CASSFAGNYEQYF TGTGCCAGCAGTTTCGCAGGAAACTACGAGCAGTACTTC
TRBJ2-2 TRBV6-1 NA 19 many CASSEATPYWTPNTGELFF TGTGCCAGCAGTGAAGCAACACCTTATTGGACACCGAACACCGGGGAGCTGTTTTTT
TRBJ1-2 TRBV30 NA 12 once CAWKTANRGYTF TGTGCCTGGAAGACAGCCAACCGAGGCTACACCTTC
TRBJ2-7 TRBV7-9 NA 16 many CASSVGEGGLYYEQYF TGTGCCAGCAGCGTTGGGGAAGGGGGGCTGTACTACGAGCAGTACTTC
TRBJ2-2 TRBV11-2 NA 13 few CASSLGRNGELFF TGTGCCAGCAGCTTAGGGCGTAACGGGGAGCTGTTTTTT
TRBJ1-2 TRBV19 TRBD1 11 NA CASRQGRTYTF TGTGCCAGTCGACAGGGGCGAACATACACCTTC
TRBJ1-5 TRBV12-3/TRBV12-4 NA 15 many CASTVGPDSNQPQHF TGTGCCAGCACCGTGGGACCGGATAGCAATCAGCCCCAGCATTTT
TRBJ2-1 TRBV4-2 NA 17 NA CASSQVQGSLSYNEQFF TGTGCCAGCAGCCAAGTGCAGGGATCCCTCTCCTACAATGAGCAGTTCTTC
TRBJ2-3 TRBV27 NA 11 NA CASSLGGVGYF TGTGCCAGCAGTTTGGGCGGAGTCGGGTATTTT